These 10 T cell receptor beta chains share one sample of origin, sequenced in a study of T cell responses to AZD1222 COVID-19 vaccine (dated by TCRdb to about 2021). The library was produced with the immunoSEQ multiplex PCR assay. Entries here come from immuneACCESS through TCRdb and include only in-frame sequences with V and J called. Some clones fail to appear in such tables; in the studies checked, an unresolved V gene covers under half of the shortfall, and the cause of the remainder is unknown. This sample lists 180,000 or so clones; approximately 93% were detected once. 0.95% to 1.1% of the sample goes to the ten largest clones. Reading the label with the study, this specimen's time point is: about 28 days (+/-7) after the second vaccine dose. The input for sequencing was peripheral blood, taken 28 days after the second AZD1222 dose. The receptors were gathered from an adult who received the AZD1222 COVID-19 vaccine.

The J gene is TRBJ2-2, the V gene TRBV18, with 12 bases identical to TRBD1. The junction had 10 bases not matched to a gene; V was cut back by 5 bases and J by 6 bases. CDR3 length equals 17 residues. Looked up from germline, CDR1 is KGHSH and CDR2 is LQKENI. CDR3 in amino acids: CASSSSMGQGAPGELFF. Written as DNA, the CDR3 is TGTGCCAGCTCATCCTCCATGGGACAGGGGGCCCCCGGGGAGCTGTTTTTT.

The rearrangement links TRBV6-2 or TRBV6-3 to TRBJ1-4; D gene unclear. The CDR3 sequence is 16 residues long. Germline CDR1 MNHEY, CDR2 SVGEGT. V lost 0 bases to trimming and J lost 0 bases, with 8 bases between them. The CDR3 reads CASSYSGSSTNEKLFF. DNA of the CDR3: TGTGCCAGCAGTTACTCCGGCTCCTCAACTAATGAAAAACTGTTTTTT.

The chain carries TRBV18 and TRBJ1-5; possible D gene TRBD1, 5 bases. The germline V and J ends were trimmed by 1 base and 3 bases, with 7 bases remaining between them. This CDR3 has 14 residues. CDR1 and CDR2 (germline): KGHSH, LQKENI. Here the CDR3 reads CASSPRQNNQPQHF. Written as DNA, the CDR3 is TGTGCCAGCTCACCACGACAGAACAATCAGCCCCAGCATTTT.

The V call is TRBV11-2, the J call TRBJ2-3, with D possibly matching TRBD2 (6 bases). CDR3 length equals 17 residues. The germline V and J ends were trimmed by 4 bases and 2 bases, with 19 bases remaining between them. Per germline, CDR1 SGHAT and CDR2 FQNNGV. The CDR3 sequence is CASSSHPRDSPTDTQYF. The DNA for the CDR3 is TGTGCCAGCAGCTCCCACCCCCGGGACTCCCCCACAGATACGCAGTATTTT.

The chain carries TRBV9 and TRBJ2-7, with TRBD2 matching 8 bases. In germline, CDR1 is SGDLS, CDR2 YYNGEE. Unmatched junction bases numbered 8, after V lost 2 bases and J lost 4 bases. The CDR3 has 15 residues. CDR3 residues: CASSVGASGSYEQYF. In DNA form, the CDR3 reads TGTGCCAGCAGCGTGGGGGCTAGCGGGTCTTACGAGCAGTACTTC.

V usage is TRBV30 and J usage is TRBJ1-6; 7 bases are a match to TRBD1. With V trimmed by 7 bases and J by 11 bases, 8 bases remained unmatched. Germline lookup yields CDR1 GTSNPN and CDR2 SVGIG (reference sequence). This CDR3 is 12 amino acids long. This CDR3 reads CAYAGQRPPLHF. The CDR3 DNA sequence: TGTGCCTACGCGGGACAGCGTCCACCCCTCCACTTT.

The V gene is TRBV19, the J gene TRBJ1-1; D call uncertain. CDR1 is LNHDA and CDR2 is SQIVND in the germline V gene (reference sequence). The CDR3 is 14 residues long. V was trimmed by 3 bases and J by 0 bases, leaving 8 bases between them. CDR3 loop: CASSINDMNTEAFF. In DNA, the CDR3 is TGTGCCAGTAGTATCAACGACATGAACACTGAAGCTTTCTTT.

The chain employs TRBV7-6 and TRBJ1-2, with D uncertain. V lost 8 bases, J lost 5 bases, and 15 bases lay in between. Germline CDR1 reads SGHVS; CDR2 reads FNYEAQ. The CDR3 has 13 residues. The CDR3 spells CASSPIEGYGYTF. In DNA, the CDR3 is TGTGCCAGCTCCCCGATAGAGGGTTATGGCTACACCTTC.

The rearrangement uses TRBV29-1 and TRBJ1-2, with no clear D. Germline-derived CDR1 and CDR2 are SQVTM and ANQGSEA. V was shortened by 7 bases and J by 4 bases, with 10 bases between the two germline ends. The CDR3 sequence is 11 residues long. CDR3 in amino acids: CSAAGTYGYTF. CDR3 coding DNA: TGCAGCGCCGCTGGTACCTATGGCTACACCTTC.

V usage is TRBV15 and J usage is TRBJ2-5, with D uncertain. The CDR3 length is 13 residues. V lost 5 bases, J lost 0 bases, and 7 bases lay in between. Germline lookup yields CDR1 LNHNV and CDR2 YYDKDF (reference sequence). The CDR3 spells CATSVNHQETQYF. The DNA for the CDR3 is TGTGCCACCAGCGTAAACCACCAAGAGACCCAGTACTTC.